This T cell receptor (beta chain) was identified in a study of cytomegalovirus exposure and HLA in healthy donors. Findings and limits, study-wide: Later genetic work tied a missense DCLRE1C variant to beta-chain V and J trimming. In terms of immune exposure information, only CMV serostatus was available.

Nominally healthy donors provided the samples, though records likely missed some immune exposures. After removal of 2 bases from V and 7 bases from J, the junction contained 16 bases not matched to a gene. Looked up from germline, CDR1 is ENHRY and CDR2 is SYGVKD. The CDR3 has 18 residues. This clone showed up just once. Its antigen remains unknown. The PCR made use of 60 Vbeta and 13 Jbeta primers. TCRdb's copy holds only in-frame clones and misses some; the assay was immunoSEQ multiplex PCR. The table lists over 110,000 clones, about four fifths of them singletons. The TCR was taken from a woman aged 40 to 50 in good health and CMV-seropositive. The V and J genes are TRBV10-3 and TRBJ2-1; 8 bases are shared with TRBD2. Source material: PBMCs. The CDR3 here is CAISERAGVSTAMNEQFF. The CDR3 DNA sequence: TGTGCCATCAGTGAGCGAGCGGGAGTTTCCACTGCCATGAATGAGCAGTTCTTC.